One sample yielded the 22 T cell receptor beta chains listed below, sequenced in a study of OX40 agonist ivuxolimab in advanced cancers. Sequencing used immunoSEQ multiplex PCR; TCRdb keeps in-frame clones, though not all of them. The sample holds about 91,000 clones, over 75% seen once. The sample in question was CD4+ or CD8+ T cells sorted from blood, obtained in a trial of the OX40 agonist ivuxolimab. The receptors come from an adult with an advanced solid tumor such as melanoma, head and neck, liver or kidney cancer.

This chain links TRBV5-1 with TRBJ2-7; the D gene is possibly TRBD2 (6 bases). Per germline, CDR1 SGHRS and CDR2 YFSETQ. This CDR3 has 14 residues. The V end lost 5 bases, the J end lost 2 bases, and 14 bases lay between the germline ends. DNA for the CDR3: TGCGCCAGCAGGTGGTGGGAGGATACCTACGAGCAGTACTTC. Encoded protein: CASRWWEDTYEQYF.

The chain employs TRBV6-6 and TRBJ2-2; D unclear. Trimming cost V 4 bases and J 7 bases, with 7 bases left between them. CDR3 length: 12 amino acids. Germline CDR1 is MNHNY and CDR2 is SVGAGI (reference sequence). The CDR3 loop is CASSSSNGELFF. The CDR3 DNA is TGTGCCAGCAGTTCATCGAACGGGGAGCTGTTTTTT.

This clone was detected once. This sequence joins TRBV11-1 and TRBJ2-7, with 7 bases that match TRBD1. V shed 5 bases and J 2 bases; nucleotides not matched to a gene: 9. In germline, CDR1 is SGHAT, CDR2 FQDESV (reference sequence). The CDR3 has 15 residues. The CDR3: CASSARQGKAYEQYF. CDR3 sequence (DNA): TGTGCCAGCAGCGCAAGACAGGGCAAAGCCTACGAGCAGTACTTC.

The chain recombines TRBV28 with TRBJ1-4, with 12 bases fitting TRBD1. The CDR3 length is 15 residues. From germline, CDR1 is MDHEN and CDR2 SYDVKM. The ends lost 8 bases at V and 3 bases at J; junction bases unmatched: 4. CDR3 sequence (DNA): TGTGCCAGCGGTGGGACAGGGGGCTCTAATGAAAAACTGTTTTTT. Its protein is CASGGTGGSNEKLFF. The full variable domain, with the rest looked up from reference TRBV28 and TRBJ1-4, is DVKVTQSSRYLVKRTGEKVFLECVQDMDHENMFWYRQDPGLGLRLIYFSYDVKMKEKGDIPEGYSVSREKKERFSLILESASTNQTSMYLCASGGTGGSNEKLFFGSGTQLSVL.

The chain couples TRBV11-2 to TRBJ2-7, with D maybe TRBD2 (6 bases). V was trimmed by 3 bases and J by 3 bases, leaving 15 bases between them. CDR1 is SGHAT, CDR2 FQNNGV, per germline. The CDR3 is 15 residues long. The CDR3 sequence: CASSLGGTSIYEQYF. CDR3 nucleotide sequence: TGTGCCAGCAGCTTGGGGGGAACATCGATCTACGAGCAGTACTTC.

In this sample, this clone turned up a few times. V is TRBV30 and J is TRBJ1-4; D remains ambiguous. Trimming shortened V by 3 bases and J by 7 bases, and 12 bases separated the two germline ends. This CDR3 spans 13 amino acids. The V gene's germline CDR1 is GTSNPN and CDR2 SVGIG (reference sequence). CDR3 nucleotides: TGTGCCTGGAGACCCCAACCGGGTGAAAAACTGTTTTTT. Protein product: CAWRPQPGEKLFF.

The chain joins TRBV6-1 to TRBJ2-5, with a tentative D call TRBD1 (5 bases). The germline V gene has CDR1 MNHNS and CDR2 SASEGT. The CDR3 covers 13 residues. Trimming removed 7 bases at V and 7 bases at J, with 16 bases between. The CDR3 reads CASTEVKGSTQYF. CDR3 nucleotides: TGTGCCAGCACCGAGGTCAAGGGGTCGACCCAGTACTTC.

This clone was recorded once. This chain uses TRBV5-1 with TRBJ2-4, with 13 nucleotides matching TRBD2. This CDR3 contains 16 residues. Germline values: CDR1 SGHRS, CDR2 YFSETQ. Losses at the gene ends were 4 bases for V and 7 bases for J; bases not matched to a gene: 8. The CDR3 loop is CASSERTSGSGNIQYF. CDR3 sequence (DNA): TGCGCCAGCAGCGAAAGGACTAGCGGGAGCGGGAACATTCAGTACTTC.

The J gene is TRBJ2-6, the V gene TRBV9; D is perhaps TRBD1 (5 bases). The CDR3 consists of 15 residues. Trimming cost V 0 bases and J 2 bases, with 6 bases left between them. Germline lookup yields CDR1 SGDLS and CDR2 YYNGEE. This CDR3 reads CASSVAGTGANVLTF. The CDR3 DNA reads TGTGCCAGCAGCGTAGCAGGGACTGGGGCCAACGTCCTGACTTTC.

The chain joins TRBV2 to TRBJ2-5, with D unclear. The CDR3 contains 13 residues. Trimming left V 7 bases short and J 5 bases short, with 14 bases between. Germline V gene sequence: CDR1 SNHLY, CDR2 FYNNEI. The CDR3 sequence: CASTAEFLETQYF. The CDR3 region has the DNA TGTGCCAGCACCGCCGAGTTTTTGGAGACCCAGTACTTC. Full variable domain (missing parts from reference TRBV2 and TRBJ2-5): EPEVTQTPSHQVTQMGQEVILRCVPISNHLYFYWYRQILGQKVEFLVSFYNNEISEKSEIFDDQFSVERPDGSNFTLKIRSTKLEDSAMYFCASTAEFLETQYFGPGTRLLVL.

The V gene is TRBV6-5, the J gene TRBJ1-1; TRBD1 agrees at 7 bases. Per the germline V gene, CDR1 is MNHEY and CDR2 is SVGAGI. The length of the CDR3 is 11 residues. The V gene end was trimmed by 5 bases and the J gene end by 11 bases; junction bases not matched to a gene: 5. The CDR3: CASSTEGAAFF. CDR3 nucleotides: TGTGCCAGCAGTACGGAGGGGGCGGCTTTCTTT.

The rearrangement joins TRBV15 to TRBJ2-1; D call uncertain. The germline V gene has CDR1 LNHNV and CDR2 YYDKDF (reference sequence). The V end lost 5 bases, the J end lost 4 bases, and 12 bases lay between the germline ends. The CDR3 contains 14 residues. This CDR3 reads CATSGRTTYNEQFF. For the CDR3, the DNA is TGTGCCACCAGCGGACGGACGACTTACAATGAGCAGTTCTTC.

This chain links TRBV11-3 with TRBJ2-1, with TRBD2 identical over 9 bases. Germline loops: CDR1 SGHNT, CDR2 YENEEA. CDR3 length: 18 residues. Trimming removed 1 base from V and 7 bases from J; junction bases left unmatched: 14. In DNA, the CDR3 is TGTGCCAGCAGCTTAGGACCCCCATTAGCGGGAGTAAGTAATGAGCAGTTCTTC. Protein: CASSLGPPLAGVSNEQFF.

The V gene is TRBV18, the J gene TRBJ2-6; D remains unclear. Trimming left V 2 bases short and J 4 bases short, with 9 bases between. CDR1 and CDR2 (germline): KGHSH, LQKENI. The CDR3 has 15 amino acids. The CDR3 region has the DNA TGTGCCAGCTCACCAGACGGGTACGGGGCCAACGTCCTGACTTTC. Amino acid sequence: CASSPDGYGANVLTF.

The chain recombines TRBV5-1 with TRBJ2-7, with 10 bases identical to TRBD2. This CDR3 region has 15 residues. Germline V lookup: CDR1 SGHRS, CDR2 YFSETQ. Trimming cost V 2 bases and J 1 base; bases outside gene matches: 3. Here the CDR3 DNA reads TGCGCCAGCAGCTTAAAACTAGCGGGATCCTACGAGCAGTACTTC. The encoded protein is CASSLKLAGSYEQYF.

This clone was seen at least ten times. The V call is TRBV5-1, the J call TRBJ1-4; maybe TRBD1 (6 bases). Between the trimmed V and J ends, which lost 2 bases and 2 bases, there was a span of 13 bases. The CDR3 consists of 16 residues. Germline CDR1 reads SGHRS; CDR2 reads YFSETQ. CDR3 in DNA: TGCGCCAGCAGCTTATCTCCAGGGGTTACTAATGAAAAACTGTTTTTT. Translating gives CASSLSPGVTNEKLFF.

The rearrangement joins TRBV5-1 to TRBJ2-7, with D unresolved. The CDR3 covers 13 residues. Trimming shortened V by 5 bases and J by 3 bases, and 12 bases separated the two germline ends. The germline CDR1 and CDR2 sequences are SGHRS and YFSETQ. The CDR3 spells CASSNGPFYEQYF. The CDR3 DNA reads TGCGCCAGCAGTAACGGGCCCTTCTACGAGCAGTACTTC.

The rearrangement joins TRBV5-5 to TRBJ2-7, with D tentatively TRBD1 or TRBD2 (6 bases each). The V end was cut by 0 bases, the J end by 6 bases, with 10 bases between. In germline, CDR1 is SGHKS, CDR2 YYEKEE (reference sequence). The CDR3 consists of 13 residues. The CDR3 DNA follows: TGTGCCAGCAGCTTGGTGGGGGGCGGCGAGCAGTACTTC. It codes for CASSLVGGGEQYF.

This CDR3 is CASSLTGRQGPYQETQYF. The CDR3 nucleotides are TGCGCCAGCAGCTTGACAGGCCGGCAGGGGCCATACCAAGAGACCCAGTACTTC. This chain joins TRBV5-1 and TRBJ2-5, with a weak D call TRBD1 (6 bases). CDR1 is SGHRS, CDR2 YFSETQ, per germline. Trimming stripped 1 base from V and 0 bases from J, with 19 bases between. This CDR3 contains 18 residues.

The chain uses TRBV28 and TRBJ1-2, with a possible D match to TRBD1 (5 bases). Trimming stripped 10 bases from V and 3 bases from J, with 18 bases between. Germline assignment: CDR1 MDHEN and CDR2 SYDVKM. The length of the CDR3 is 14 residues. The CDR3 region is CAINAPGTDYGYTF. The DNA of the CDR3 is TGTGCCATTAACGCCCCCGGGACGGACTATGGCTACACCTTC.

The chain joins TRBV19 to TRBJ2-3; 7 bases map to TRBD1. This CDR3 is built from 14 residues. The germline CDR1 and CDR2 sequences are LNHDA and SQIVND (reference sequence). V lost 5 bases, J lost 1 base, and 3 bases stayed unmatched. The CDR3 nucleotides read TGTGCCAGTAGTCCCGGGACAGGCACAGATACGCAGTATTTT. Translation: CASSPGTGTDTQYF.

The count of this clone is one. V is TRBV11-2 and J is TRBJ2-7; D is undetermined. The CDR3 totals 13 residues. Trimming shortened V by 5 bases and J by 9 bases, and 17 bases separated the two germline ends. In germline, CDR1 is SGHAT, CDR2 FQNNGV. CDR3 residues: CASSPPSKERQYF. CDR3 sequence (DNA): TGTGCCAGCAGCCCACCCTCAAAGGAAAGGCAGTACTTC.